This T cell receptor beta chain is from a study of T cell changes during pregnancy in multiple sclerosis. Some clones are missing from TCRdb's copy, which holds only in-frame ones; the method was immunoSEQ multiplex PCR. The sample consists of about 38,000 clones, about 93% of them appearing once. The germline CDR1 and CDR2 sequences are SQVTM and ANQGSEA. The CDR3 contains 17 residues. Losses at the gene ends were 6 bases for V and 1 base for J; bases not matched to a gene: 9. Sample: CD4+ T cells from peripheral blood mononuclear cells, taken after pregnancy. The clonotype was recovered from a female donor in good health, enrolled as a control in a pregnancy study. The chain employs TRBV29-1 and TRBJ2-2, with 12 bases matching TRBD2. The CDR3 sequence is CSVRLTSGSLNTGELFF. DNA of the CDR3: TGCAGCGTCCGCCTGACTAGCGGGAGTTTGAACACCGGGGAGCTGTTTTTT.